These 12 T cell receptor beta chains originate from one sample sequenced in a study of T cell changes during pregnancy in multiple sclerosis. Sequenced by immunoSEQ multiplex PCR; TCRdb stores in-frame clones only, minus some. The sample lists about 59,000 clones, roughly 94% occurring once. This specimen consisted of CD8+ T cells from peripheral blood mononuclear cells, obtained after pregnancy. The receptors here all came from a female donor with multiple sclerosis, enrolled in a pregnancy study.

The chain links TRBV13 to TRBJ2-1; 7 bases agree with TRBD2. Per germline, CDR1 PRHDT and CDR2 FYEKMQ (reference sequence). CDR3 length: 16 residues. The trim removed 2 bases at V and 3 bases at J, leaving 7 bases unmatched. In DNA, the CDR3 is TGTGCCAGCAGCTTATCGGGAAGCGGGATCTACAATGAGCAGTTCTTC. Its protein product is CASSLSGSGIYNEQFF.

V gene TRBV29-1 combines with J gene TRBJ2-7, with 11 bases lining up with TRBD1. The germline gives CDR1 SQVTM, CDR2 ANQGSEA. The CDR3 runs to 14 residues. Trimming cost V 5 bases and J 0 bases; bases outside gene matches: 3. The CDR3 here is CSVSGTGGSYEQYF. The CDR3 nucleotides are TGCAGCGTTTCCGGGACAGGGGGCTCCTACGAGCAGTACTTC.

The rearrangement uses TRBV7-3 and TRBJ1-1; a weak D match, TRBD1 (6 bases). Looked up from germline, CDR1 is SGHTA and CDR2 is FQGTGA. V was cut by 4 bases and J by 1 base, with 7 bases left in between. There are 13 residues in the CDR3. As DNA, the CDR3 is TGTGCCAGCAGCTGGACAGAGAACACTGAAGCTTTCTTT. As protein: CASSWTENTEAFF.

The rearrangement links TRBV5-6 to TRBJ2-3; 7 nucleotides match TRBD2. Trimming took 0 bases from V and 3 from J; bases not matched to a gene: 4. The CDR3 has 15 residues. The V gene's germline CDR1 is SGHDT and CDR2 YYEEEE. The DNA of the CDR3 is TGTGCCAGCAGCTTGGGTGGCGGGAGAACAGATACGCAGTATTTT. It translates to CASSLGGGRTDTQYF. The full variable domain, with the rest looked up from reference TRBV5-6 and TRBJ2-3, is DAGVTQSPTHLIKTRGQQVTLRCSPKSGHDTVSWYQQALGQGPQFIFQYYEEEERQRGNFPDRFSGHQFPNYSSELNVNALLLGDSALYLCASSLGGGRTDTQYFGPGTRLTVL.

The chain uses TRBV5-1 and TRBJ2-7, with 13 positions matching TRBD2. The CDR3 has 14 residues. The junction had 1 base not matched to a gene; V was cut back by 1 base and J by 6 bases. CDR1 is SGHRS and CDR2 is YFSETQ in the germline V gene. The CDR3 coding sequence is TGCGCCAGCAGCTTGACTAGCGGGAGGGCCGAGCAGTACTTC. This gives the protein CASSLTSGRAEQYF. Filled out from reference TRBV5-1 and TRBJ2-7, the complete variable domain reads KAGVTQTPRYLIKTRGQQVTLSCSPISGHRSVSWYQQTPGQGLQFLFEYFSETQRNKGNFPGRFSGRQFSNSRSEMNVSTLELGDSALYLCASSLTSGRAEQYFGPGTRLTVT.

The chain couples TRBV7-3 to TRBJ2-1; possibly TRBD2 for D (5 bases). V lost 5 bases, J lost 4 bases, and 9 bases lay in between. This CDR3 has 13 residues. CDR1 and CDR2 (germline): SGHTA, FQGTGA. The CDR3: CASSQDWYNEQFF. The CDR3 DNA follows: TGTGCCAGCAGCCAGGACTGGTACAATGAGCAGTTCTTC.

V is TRBV7-9 and J is TRBJ1-3; TRBD1 might be the D (5 bases). V dropped 0 bases and J dropped 3 bases, with 9 bases sitting between them. CDR3 length: 15 amino acids. CDR1 is SEHNR, CDR2 FQNEAQ, per germline (reference sequence). The CDR3 DNA sequence: TGTGCCAGCAGCTTAGCAATCGGGGGTGGAAACACCATATATTTT. It yields the protein CASSLAIGGGNTIYF.

The V and J genes are TRBV6-5 and TRBJ2-7, with TRBD2 identical over 8 bases. The CDR3 runs 14 residues. V lost 4 bases to trimming and J lost 4 bases; unmatched junction nucleotides: 6. The germline CDR1 and CDR2 sequences are MNHEY and SVGAGI. DNA for the CDR3: TGTGCCAGCAGTTTTGCCCGCGGGGGGTACGAGCAGTACTTC. Residues: CASSFARGGYEQYF.

The rearrangement uses TRBV5-4 and TRBJ2-1; a weak D match, TRBD1 (6 bases). CDR1 and CDR2 from the germline V gene are SGHNT and YYREEE (reference sequence). This CDR3 is 13 amino acids long. Trimming removed 5 bases at V and 7 bases at J, with 13 bases between. This CDR3 reads CASSLGTLNEQFF. The CDR3 DNA reads TGTGCCAGCAGTTTAGGGACACTGAATGAGCAGTTCTTC. Full variable domain (missing parts from reference TRBV5-4 and TRBJ2-1): ETGVTQSPTHLIKTRGQQVTLRCSSQSGHNTVSWYQQALGQGPQFIFQYYREEENGRGNFPPRFSGLQFPNYSSELNVNALELDDSALYLCASSLGTLNEQFFGPGTRLTVL.

The rearrangement joins TRBV4-3 to TRBJ2-7, with TRBD2 matching 8 bases. The CDR3 spans 18 residues. V lost 0 bases and J lost 1; bases outside the gene matches: 11. Germline V lookup: CDR1 LGHNA, CDR2 YSLEER. The CDR3 here is CASSQDAVTSGASYEQYF. The CDR3 DNA is TGCGCCAGCAGCCAAGACGCCGTTACTAGCGGAGCATCCTACGAGCAGTACTTC.

The J gene is TRBJ2-2, the V gene TRBV6-1; unclear D gene. Germline lookup yields CDR1 MNHNS and CDR2 SASEGT. Deletions cut 4 bases from V and 1 base from J, with 10 bases between. The CDR3 loop spans 15 amino acids. The CDR3 DNA sequence: TGTGCCAGCAGTGGGAGACTGGGGAACACCGGGGAGCTGTTTTTT. Amino acids: CASSGRLGNTGELFF.

This chain joins TRBV4-1 and TRBJ1-1; unclear D gene. The germline CDR1 and CDR2 sequences are MGHRA and YSYEKL. The CDR3 contains 14 residues. V lost 0 bases and J lost 1, with 6 bases in between. Written as DNA, the CDR3 is TGCGCCAGCAGCCAAGAGGGCCGGAACACTGAAGCTTTCTTT. Translation: CASSQEGRNTEAFF.